These T cell receptor beta chains were read from a single sample in a study of T cell repertoires in cytomegalovirus infection. Their antigen targets remain unknown. TCRdb recomputed calls from the reads with MiXCR, one row per CDR3 protein. The sample holds fewer than 1,000,000 distinct CDR3 sequences, approximately 32% seen once. Sequenced material: cultured CD8+ T cells from PBMCs, taken from culture after CMV antigen stimulation. Receptor source: a human donor in good health (CMV status not recorded). Some clones in this sample may be carry-over from other donors' samples. The CDR3 runs from the conserved cysteine through the conserved F or W. The D gene is left open where the match is weak. Clone size is shown for a subset of rows, as once, few, many or a class of expanded clone.

abundance	j_gene	v_gene	d_gene	CDR3nt	CDR3aa
few	TRBJ2-1	TRBV7-6	.	TGTGCCAGCAGCTTAAGGTGGGATATCGATGAGCAGTTCTTC	CASSLRWDIDEQFF
.	TRBJ2-7	TRBV7-6	.	TGTGCCAGCAGCTTTGGTGCTCGGGGCGAGCAGTACTTC	CASSFGARGEQYF
.	TRBJ1-5	TRBV24-1	.	TGTGCCACCAGTGATCGCGGAGGGGATCAGGACAGTCTCTGGCCCCAGCATTTT	CATSDRGGDQDSLWPQHF
once	TRBJ2-1	TRBV4-1	.	TGCGCCAGCAGCCTGTACCTCTCGGGGGCCTCCTACAATGAGCAGTTCTTC	CASSLYLSGASYNEQFF
.	TRBJ2-1	TRBV4-1	.	TGCGCTTCAGGGTCCTTAGGGAGAAATGAGCAGTTCTTC	CASGSLGRNEQFF
many	TRBJ1-2	TRBV7-9	.	TGTGCCAGCAGCTTAGATCTGGCTGGGAATGGGGACTATGGCTACACCTTC	CASSLDLAGNGDYGYTF
.	TRBJ1-2	TRBV27	TRBD1	TGTGCCAGCAGTTTAAGGACAGGCTATGGCTACACCTTC	CASSLRTGYGYTF
.	TRBJ2-3	TRBV5-4	.	TGTGCCAGCAGCTTGGAATGGGACCTTAGCACAGATACGCAGTATTTT	CASSLEWDLSTDTQYF
few	TRBJ1-2	TRBV5-4	TRBD1	TGTGCCAGCAGCTTGGCGCAGGACAGGGTCTATGGCTACACCTTC	CASSLAQDRVYGYTF
.	TRBJ1-1	TRBV19	.	TGTGCCAGTAGTCTCCCACAAGGATCCTACTTGAACACTGAAGCTTTCTTT	CASSLPQGSYLNTEAFF
.	TRBJ2-7	TRBV15	TRBD1	TGTGCCACGAGTCCCCGACAGGGGGTATCCTACGAGCAGTACTTC	CATSPRQGVSYEQYF
.	TRBJ2-7	TRBV11-3	.	TGTGCCAGCAGTTCCGTAGGGCCGGAGCAGTACTTC	CASSSVGPEQYF
few	TRBJ1-2	TRBV6-2/TRBV6-3	.	TGTGCCAGCAGTGAGACCCGTGGCTACACCTTC	CASSETRGYTF
few	TRBJ2-6	TRBV12-3/TRBV12-4	.	TGTGCCAGCAGGGGGACCGAAGGGGCTGGGGCCAACGTCCTGACTTTC	CASRGTEGAGANVLTF
few	TRBJ1-2	TRBV5-6	.	TGTGCCAGCAGCCTATCTGAGGACAGTTTTACCGATTATTCTAACTATGGCTACACCTTC	CASSLSEDSFTDYSNYGYTF
.	TRBJ2-3	TRBV14	.	TGTGCCAGCAGCCGAGTAGGGTTCGGCACAGATACGCAGTATTTT	CASSRVGFGTDTQYF
.	TRBJ1-3	TRBV11-2	.	TGTGCCAGCAGCCCATTGGCGGGAAACACCATATATTTT	CASSPLAGNTIYF
few	TRBJ1-6	TRBV7-6	.	TGTGCCAGCAGCCTACTTGGGCCCCCATCCTATAATTCACCCCTCCACTTT	CASSLLGPPSYNSPLHF
.	TRBJ2-2	TRBV18	.	TGTGCCAGCTCTCCGGACGTGAGCGGGACCGGGGAGCTGTTTTTT	CASSPDVSGTGELFF
.	TRBJ2-5	TRBV3-1	.	TGTGCCAGCAGCCCGGCCAATTCGGGAGAGACCCAGTACTTT	CASSPANSGETQYF
.	TRBJ1-6	TRBV20-1	.	TGCAGTGCTAGAGGCTCGGACGGGGATAATTCACCCCTCCACTTT	CSARGSDGDNSPLHF
.	TRBJ1-1	TRBV6-2/TRBV6-3	.	TGTGTCAGCAACCACCGGGTAGGGTTTGCTGAAGCTTTCTTT	CVSNHRVGFAEAFF
.	TRBJ1-1	TRBV15	TRBD1	TGTGCCACCAGCAGAAGGGGGACAGGTTCTGAAGCTTTCTTT	CATSRRGTGSEAFF